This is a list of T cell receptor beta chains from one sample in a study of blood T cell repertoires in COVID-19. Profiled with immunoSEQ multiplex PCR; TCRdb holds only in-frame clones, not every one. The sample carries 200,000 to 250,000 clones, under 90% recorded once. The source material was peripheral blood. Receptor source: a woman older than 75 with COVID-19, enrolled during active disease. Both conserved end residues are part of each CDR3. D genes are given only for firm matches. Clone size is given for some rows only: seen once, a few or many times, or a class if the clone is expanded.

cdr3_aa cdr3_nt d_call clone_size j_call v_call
CASGAGVTADTEAFF TGTGCCAGCGGAGCGGGGGTGACAGCGGACACTGAAGCTTTCTTT . . TRBJ1-1 TRBV3-1/TRBV3-2
CASSSGAVSYEQYF TGTGCCAGCTCATCTGGAGCCGTCTCCTACGAGCAGTACTTC . . TRBJ2-7 TRBV18
CASSFSGGHSTDTQYF TGTGCCAGCAGCTTTAGCGGGGGCCACAGCACAGATACGCAGTATTTT TRBD2 . TRBJ2-3 TRBV7-3
CSASTSYGYTF TGCAGTGCTAGTACCAGTTATGGCTACACCTTC . . TRBJ1-2 TRBV20-1
CASSGRDRNSPLHF TGTGCCAGCAGCGGCCGGGACAGAAATTCACCCCTCCACTTT TRBD1 once TRBJ1-6 TRBV9
CASSPGQGARNSPLHF TGTGCCAGCTCACCTGGACAGGGGGCGAGAAATTCACCCCTCCACTTT TRBD1 . TRBJ1-6 TRBV18
CASSRPGEETQYF TGTGCCAGCTCACGGCCCGGGGAAGAGACCCAGTACTTC . . TRBJ2-5 TRBV18
CASSPFSRQGGEQYF TGTGCCAGCTCACCATTTAGTAGGCAGGGAGGCGAGCAGTACTTC . . TRBJ2-7 TRBV18
CASWGGGLTSEAFF TGTGCCAGCTGGGGCGGGGGGCTCACCTCCGAAGCTTTCTTT . . TRBJ1-1 TRBV18
CASSQLGLAGNTGELFF TGTGCCAGCAGCCAGCTCGGACTAGCGGGGAACACCGGGGAGCTGTTTTTT TRBD2 . TRBJ2-2 TRBV3-1/TRBV3-2
CASSQRDRGPYEQYF TGTGCCAGCAGTCAGCGGGACAGGGGGCCTTACGAGCAGTACTTC TRBD1 . TRBJ2-7 TRBV6-5
CAITGTSGSADTQYF TGTGCCATCACCGGGACTAGCGGGAGCGCAGATACGCAGTATTTT TRBD2 once TRBJ2-3 TRBV2
CASSPPVGETQYF TGCGCCAGCAGTCCTCCCGTCGGGGAGACCCAGTACTTC . . TRBJ2-5 TRBV5-1
CASSSRGPETQYF TGCGCCAGCAGCTCCAGGGGGCCCGAGACCCAGTACTTC TRBD1 . TRBJ2-5 TRBV5-1
CASSDWGGPQYF TGTGCCAGCAGTGATTGGGGGGGTCCCCAGTACTTC TRBD2 . TRBJ2-5 TRBV12-3/TRBV12-4
CASSPNSPTVRTYNEQFF TGTGCCAGCAGCCCAAACTCCCCTACAGTCCGAACCTACAATGAGCAGTTCTTC . . TRBJ2-1 TRBV9
CASSLDRAGDTQYF TGTGCCAGCAGCTTGGACAGGGCGGGAGATACGCAGTATTTT TRBD1 . TRBJ2-3 TRBV7-9
CASSEQGASNQPQHF TGTGCCAGCTCAGAACAGGGGGCAAGCAATCAGCCCCAGCATTTT TRBD1 . TRBJ1-5 TRBV18
CASSMGANQPQHF TGCGCCAGCAGCATGGGGGCCAATCAGCCCCAGCATTTT . . TRBJ1-5 TRBV5-1
CSVESSTDNGYTF TGCAGCGTTGAGAGTTCGACAGACAATGGCTACACCTTC . once TRBJ1-2 TRBV29-1
CASRRGAETEAFF TGTGCCAGTAGGCGGGGGGCAGAGACTGAAGCTTTCTTT . few TRBJ1-1 TRBV19
CASSLRAGDYGYTF TGTGCCAGCAGTTTACGGGCAGGGGACTATGGCTACACCTTC . few TRBJ1-2 TRBV28
CASSWGRGTEKLFF TGCGCCAGCAGCTGGGGGCGAGGGACTGAAAAACTGTTTTTT . . TRBJ1-4 TRBV5-1
CASSVGTGGQPQHF TGTGCCAGCAGCGTAGGGACAGGCGGTCAGCCCCAGCATTTT TRBD1 . TRBJ1-5 TRBV9
CASSYSPELNSYEQYF TGTGCCAGCAGTTACTCCCCTGAACTTAATTCCTACGAGCAGTACTTC . . TRBJ2-7 TRBV6-5
CASSVSSTGGYGYTF TGTGCCAGCAGCGTATCATCGACAGGGGGCTATGGCTACACCTTC TRBD1 . TRBJ1-2 TRBV9
CASSFTGTAGNTIYF TGTGCCAGCAGCTTCACTGGGACTGCTGGAAACACCATATATTTT . . TRBJ1-3 TRBV7-3
CATSDPTRGNEQFF TGTGCCACCAGTGATCCCACTAGAGGCAATGAGCAGTTCTTC . once TRBJ2-1 TRBV24-1
CASSYSGPPGNTIYF TGTGCCAGCAGTTACTCTGGGCCGCCGGGAAACACCATATATTTT . . TRBJ1-3 TRBV6-5
CASERTGLNEQFF TGTGCCAGCGAGAGGACAGGACTCAATGAGCAGTTCTTC TRBD1 . TRBJ2-1 TRBV6-5
CAIRAGTGTDTQYF TGTGCCATCAGGGCCGGGACAGGGACAGATACGCAGTATTTT TRBD1 . TRBJ2-3 TRBV10-3